The 19 T cell receptor beta chains below come from one sample, sequenced in a study of STAT5B mutations in CD4+ large granular lymphocyte leukemia. Method: immunoSEQ multiplex PCR; TCRdb's copy keeps in-frame clones and lacks some. The sample yields around 24,000 clones, about 70% seen once. Sample: CD4+ T cells from blood buffy coats. These receptors were obtained from a human donor in good health.

The chain couples TRBV5-1 to TRBJ2-2, with D possibly TRBD1 on 5 matching bases. This CDR3 has 14 amino acids. CDR1 is SGHRS and CDR2 is YFSETQ in the germline V gene. Trimming took 4 bases from V and 13 from J, leaving 20 bases between them. The chain's CDR3 is CASSPGSSQGGLFF. As DNA, the CDR3 is TGCGCCAGCAGCCCCGGGTCCAGCCAGGGCGGGCTGTTTTTT. Together with reference TRBV5-1 and TRBJ2-2, the CDR3 gives the full variable domain: KAGVTQTPRYLIKTRGQQVTLSCSPISGHRSVSWYQQTPGQGLQFLFEYFSETQRNKGNFPGRFSGRQFSNSRSEMNVSTLELGDSALYLCASSPGSSQGGLFFGEGSRLTVL.

V usage is TRBV11-2 and J usage is TRBJ2-2, with D maybe TRBD1 (5 bases). V was clipped by 2 bases and J by 7 bases, with 14 bases between them. CDR1 SGHAT and CDR2 FQNNGV come from the germline V gene. This CDR3 comprises 15 residues. CDR3 residues: CASSLRQGVIGELFF. The DNA for the CDR3 is TGTGCCAGCAGCTTAAGGCAGGGTGTGATCGGGGAGCTGTTTTTT.

The rearrangement links TRBV10-2 to TRBJ2-4, with D perhaps matching TRBD1 or TRBD2 (6 bases each). The germline CDR1 and CDR2 sequences are WSHSY and SAAADI. V was shortened by 5 bases and J by 8 bases, with 13 bases between the two germline ends. This CDR3 spans 13 amino acids. In nucleotides, the CDR3 is TGCGCCAGCAGTTGGGGGGCGCGGGACATTCAGTACTTC. It encodes CASSWGARDIQYF.

V and J are TRBV19 and TRBJ1-5; 7 bases are a match to TRBD1. Trimming took 9 bases from V and 3 from J; bases not matched to a gene: 8. The germline V gene has CDR1 LNHDA and CDR2 SQIVND (reference sequence). The CDR3 contains 14 residues. In DNA, the CDR3 is TGTGCCAGCTCCAGGGACAGTTACAATCAGCCCCAGCATTTT. Amino acid sequence: CASSRDSYNQPQHF. The variable domain in full, completed from reference TRBV19 and TRBJ1-5, reads DGGITQSPKYLFRKEGQNVTLSCEQNLNHDAMYWYRQDPGQGLRLIYYSQIVNDFQKGDIAEGYSVSREKKESFPLTVTSAQKNPTAFYLCASSRDSYNQPQHFGDGTRLSIL.

The gene calls are TRBV11-1 and TRBJ2-5, with TRBD1 matching over 10 bases. Germline CDR1 SGHAT, CDR2 FQDESV (reference sequence). This CDR3 is 16 amino acids long. Losses at the gene ends were 1 base for V and 3 bases for J; bases not matched to a gene: 5. The DNA for the CDR3 is TGTGCCAGCAGCTTAGGGACAGGGGGTGCGGAAGAGACCCAGTACTTC. This codes for CASSLGTGGAEETQYF.

This chain joins TRBV7-8 and TRBJ1-4, with 11 bases lining up with TRBD1. The V segment lost 2 bases and the J segment 8 bases; nucleotides outside the gene matches: 13. The CDR3 has 18 residues. Germline CDR1 and CDR2: SGHVS and FQNEAQ. CDR3 bases: TGTGCCAGCAGCTTAAGGAGTAGGACAGGGGGCTTGGGCGAAAAACTGTTTTTT. Amino acid sequence: CASSLRSRTGGLGEKLFF.

The gene calls are TRBV7-8 and TRBJ2-7; 11 nucleotides match TRBD1. The CDR3 runs 15 residues. Trimming at V came to 5 bases and at J to 7 bases, leaving 10 bases not matched to a gene. Germline V gives CDR1 SGHVS, CDR2 FQNEAQ. CDR3 sequence reads: CASSATGTGGVEQYV. CDR3 DNA: TGTGCCAGCAGCGCCACCGGGACAGGGGGAGTTGAGCAGTACGTC.

V gene TRBV29-1 combines with J gene TRBJ1-1; 7 nucleotides align to TRBD1. The CDR3 runs 13 residues. CDR1 and CDR2 (germline): SQVTM, ANQGSEA. V was pared by 5 bases and J by 3 bases, with 6 bases of the junction left unmatched. CDR3 protein: CSVRQGGDTEAFF. The CDR3 DNA reads TGCAGCGTTCGACAGGGAGGGGACACTGAAGCTTTCTTT. The complete variable domain, with remaining parts taken from reference TRBV29-1 and TRBJ1-1, reads SAVISQKPSRDICQRGTSLTIQCQVDSQVTMMFWYRQQPGQSLTLIATANQGSEATYESGFVIDKFPISRPNLTFSTLTVSNMSPEDSSIYLCSVRQGGDTEAFFGQGTRLTVV.

Only a few counts were recorded for this clone. The V gene is TRBV2, the J gene TRBJ1-1; 7 nucleotides agree with TRBD1. The CDR3 length is 11 residues. Germline CDR1 SNHLY, CDR2 FYNNEI. With 6 bases clipped from V and 7 bases from J, the junction kept 2 bases outside the gene matches. The CDR3 DNA sequence: TGTGCCAGCAGGGGACAGATTGAAGCTTTCTTT. Translated, it gives CASRGQIEAFF.

This chain joins TRBV5-5 and TRBJ2-7; D unresolved. V gave up 0 bases and J gave up 0 bases, with 7 bases separating them. The length of the CDR3 is 14 residues. Per the germline V gene, CDR1 is SGHKS and CDR2 is YYEKEE (reference sequence). The DNA of the CDR3 is TGTGCCAGCAGCTTGGACGCTCGCTCCTACGAGCAGTACGTC. Amino acid sequence: CASSLDARSYEQYV.

The rearrangement links TRBV19 to TRBJ2-7; 7 nucleotides agree with TRBD1. The CDR3 sequence is 15 residues long. CDR1 is LNHDA, CDR2 SQIVND, per germline (reference sequence). Trimming took 3 bases from V and 0 from J; bases not matched to a gene: 5. The CDR3 bases are TGTGCCAGTAGTATGGACAGGAAGAGCTCCTACGAGCAGTACGTC. Residues: CASSMDRKSSYEQYV.

The chain uses TRBV2 and TRBJ1-1; D ambiguous. Germline V gene data show CDR1 as SNHLY and CDR2 as FYNNEI. The CDR3 covers 14 residues. V was trimmed by 3 bases and J by 0 bases, leaving 8 bases between them. The CDR3 is CASSEVVMNTEAFF. DNA for the CDR3: TGTGCCAGCAGTGAGGTGGTCATGAACACTGAAGCTTTCTTT.

This sequence joins TRBV4-2 and TRBJ1-4; D is ambiguous. V was cut by 0 bases and J by 7 bases, with 15 bases left in between. Germline V gene lookup returns CDR1 LGHNA and CDR2 YNFKEQ. This CDR3 region has 16 residues. The CDR3 region has the DNA TGTGCCAGCAGCCAAGAATTCCCGGCACTAGGTGAAAAACTGTTTTTT. This encodes CASSQEFPALGEKLFF.

V and J are TRBV9 and TRBJ2-2; perhaps TRBD2 as D (5 bases). Germline V CDR1 and CDR2: SGDLS, YYNGEE. V was clipped by 0 bases and J by 5 bases, with 14 bases between them. This CDR3 comprises 16 residues. The DNA for the CDR3 is TGTGCCAGCAGCGTAGGGCTAGCTTCGTGGACCGGGGAGCTGTTTTTT. It encodes CASSVGLASWTGELFF.

The chain employs TRBV29-1 and TRBJ2-7; 13 bases line up with TRBD2. V shed 7 bases, J shed 1 base, and the junction held 4 bases outside the gene matches. Per the germline V gene, CDR1 is SQVTM and CDR2 is ANQGSEA. This CDR3 comprises 14 residues. CDR3 in amino acids: CSAGTSGASYEQYF. CDR3 nucleotides: TGCAGCGCTGGGACTAGCGGGGCATCCTACGAGCAGTACTTC.

This sequence joins TRBV4-3 and TRBJ1-2; D not certain. V was shortened by 1 base and J by 4 bases, with 13 bases between the two germline ends. Per germline, CDR1 LGHNA and CDR2 YSLEER. CDR3 length equals 15 residues. CDR3 in amino acids: CASSQGQVEFYGYTF. In DNA form, the CDR3 reads TGCGCCAGCAGCCAAGGGCAGGTTGAGTTCTATGGCTACACCTTC.

The rearrangement uses TRBV28 and TRBJ2-7; D remains ambiguous. The germline V gene has CDR1 MDHEN and CDR2 SYDVKM. Trimming left V 5 bases short and J 3 bases short, with 8 bases between. This CDR3 spans 12 amino acids. In DNA form, the CDR3 reads TGTGCCAGCAGTCCCTTGGGCTACGAGCAGTACTTC. This translates into CASSPLGYEQYF.

The chain couples TRBV23-1 to TRBJ2-6, with TRBD1 matching over 7 bases. TRBV23-1 is an ORF for which the function is uncertain. Trimming took 4 bases from V and 4 from J; bases not matched to a gene: 4. The CDR3 length is 15 residues. As DNA, the CDR3 is TGCGCCAGCAGTCTGACAGGGCTCGGGGCCAACGTCCTGACTTTC. It specifies CASSLTGLGANVLTF.

This clone was counted a single time. The chain is built from TRBV11-2 and TRBJ2-1; TRBD2 matches at 12 bases. The germline CDR1 and CDR2 sequences are SGHAT and FQNNGV. The CDR3 contains 13 residues. J lost 10 bases, V lost 5 bases, and 3 bases had no gene match. The CDR3 region has the DNA TGTGCCAGCAGCCTAGCGGGAGGGGGGGAGCAGTTCTTC. It encodes CASSLAGGGEQFF.